These 11 T cell receptor beta chains were all obtained from the same sample, sequenced in a study of blood T cells in healthy people across ages. It was with a sample-barcoded 5' primer and a J-beta primer mix that a second PCR of roughly 6 to 11 cycles was run. TCRdb redid the calling of the 5' RACE reads with MiXCR, one entry per CDR3 protein. The sample includes 850,000 to 950,000 distinct CDR3 sequences, under 35% of them seen just once. Sequenced sample: blood. Every receptor here comes from a woman older than 75 in good health.

The chain joins TRBV21-1 to TRBJ1-2. TRBV21-1 constitutes a pseudogene. This CDR3 is built from 15 residues. The CDR3 loop is CASSKEGDNSYGYTF. DNA for the CDR3: TGTGCCAGCAGCAAGGAGGGAGACAACTCCTATGGCTACACCTTC.

This clonotype was counted at least ten times. This chain links TRBV20-1 with TRBJ2-7; 8 bases fit TRBD2. The J segment lost 7 bases and the V segment lost 5 bases, leaving 7 bases of the junction unmatched. The CDR3 is 12 residues long. The germline V gene has CDR1 DFQATT and CDR2 SNEGSKA (reference sequence). The CDR3 region has the DNA TGCAGTGCTGCGGGGGGCATCTGGGAGCAGTACTTC. Amino acids: CSAAGGIWEQYF.

The genes are TRBV12-3 or TRBV12-4 and TRBJ1-6; D call uncertain. Trimming took off 5 bases at V and 9 bases at J, with 14 bases between the two ends. The CDR3 extends over 14 amino acids. The CDR3 DNA is TGTGCCAGCAGTGAGCAAAGTGGGGTTTCACCCCTCCACTTT. Residues: CASSEQSGVSPLHF.

The chain is built from TRBV20-1 and TRBJ2-2, with D tentatively TRBD1 (5 bases). The CDR3 covers 16 residues. Germline loops: CDR1 DFQATT, CDR2 SNEGSKA (reference sequence). V was shortened by 0 bases and J by 2 bases, with 13 bases between the two germline ends. For the CDR3, the DNA is TGCAGTGCTAGAGATCCGCGACAGACCAACACCGGGGAGCTGTTTTTT. As protein: CSARDPRQTNTGELFF.

A single count supports this clonotype. V usage is TRBV7-2 and J usage is TRBJ1-4, with D possibly being TRBD1 (5 bases). The germline V gene encodes CDR1 SGHTA and CDR2 FQGNSA. CDR3 length: 14 amino acids. V lost 2 bases and J lost 10, with 14 bases in between. In DNA, the CDR3 is TGTGCCAGCAGCTTAACCCGGGACTTATCAAAACTGTTTTTT. This sequence encodes CASSLTRDLSKLFF.

The table lists this clonotype with many counts. This chain joins TRBV7-2 and TRBJ1-2; TRBD1 agrees at 8 bases. The V gene's germline CDR1 is SGHTA and CDR2 FQGNSA. V shed 0 bases and J 8 bases; nucleotides not matched to a gene: 5. CDR3 length: 14 amino acids. The CDR3 protein is CASSLARDRRGYTF. The CDR3 coding sequence is TGTGCCAGCAGCTTAGCCCGGGACAGGAGAGGCTACACCTTC.

For this clonotype: Sequence at one end of the junction differs from germline and may be a read error. The chain employs TRBV15 and TRBJ2-7; D remains ambiguous. The CDR3 is 13 amino acids. Germline CDR1 and CDR2: LNHNV and YYDKDF (reference sequence). This CDR3 reads CATSRDLAREQHF. CDR3 nucleotide sequence: TGTGCCACCAGCAGAGATCTCGCTCGCGAGCAGCACTTC.

V and J are TRBV6-2 or TRBV6-3 and TRBJ2-7, with 13 bases aligning to TRBD2. V shed 2 bases, J shed 3 bases, and the junction held 4 bases outside the gene matches. The V gene's germline CDR1 is MNHEY and CDR2 SVGEGT. This CDR3 spans 16 amino acids. The CDR3 sequence is CASSYRLAGGVYEQYF. CDR3 nucleotide sequence: TGTGCCAGCAGTTACCGACTAGCGGGGGGCGTCTACGAGCAGTACTTC.

The J gene is TRBJ2-7, the V gene TRBV6-5; 7 bases agree with TRBD1. With 0 bases clipped from V and 3 bases from J, the junction kept 11 bases outside the gene matches. Germline CDR1 and CDR2: MNHEY and SVGAGI. This CDR3 contains 17 residues. The CDR3 sequence: CASSYSRLGTEDYEQYF. The CDR3 DNA is TGTGCCAGCAGTTACTCGAGGCTCGGGACAGAAGACTACGAGCAGTACTTC.

Ten or more counts support this clonotype. The gene calls are TRBV9 and TRBJ2-5; 12 nucleotides agree with TRBD2. V dropped 7 bases and J dropped 5; count of bases not matched to a gene: 21. Germline CDR1 and CDR2: SGDLS and YYNGEE. The CDR3 has 19 amino acids. CDR3 residues: CASSRGPSGGGMSFETQYF. The CDR3, as DNA: TGTGCCAGCTCGCGCGGGCCTAGCGGGGGGGGCATGTCATTTGAGACCCAGTACTTC. The whole variable domain, filled in from reference TRBV9 and TRBJ2-5, reads DSGVTQTPKHLITATGQRVTLRCSPRSGDLSVYWYQQSLDQGLQFLIQYYNGEERAKGNILERFSAQQFPDLHSELNLSSLELGDSALYFCASSRGPSGGGMSFETQYFGPGTRLLVL.

This clonotype turned up a few times. The chain employs TRBV2 and TRBJ2-7, with D tentatively TRBD1 (6 bases). CDR1 is SNHLY, CDR2 FYNNEI, per germline. Trimming pared 11 bases from V and 0 bases from J, leaving 17 bases between. The CDR3 length is 14 residues. This CDR3 is CAGIQGPYSYEQYF. CDR3 bases: TGTGCCGGTATACAGGGCCCCTACTCCTACGAGCAGTACTTC.